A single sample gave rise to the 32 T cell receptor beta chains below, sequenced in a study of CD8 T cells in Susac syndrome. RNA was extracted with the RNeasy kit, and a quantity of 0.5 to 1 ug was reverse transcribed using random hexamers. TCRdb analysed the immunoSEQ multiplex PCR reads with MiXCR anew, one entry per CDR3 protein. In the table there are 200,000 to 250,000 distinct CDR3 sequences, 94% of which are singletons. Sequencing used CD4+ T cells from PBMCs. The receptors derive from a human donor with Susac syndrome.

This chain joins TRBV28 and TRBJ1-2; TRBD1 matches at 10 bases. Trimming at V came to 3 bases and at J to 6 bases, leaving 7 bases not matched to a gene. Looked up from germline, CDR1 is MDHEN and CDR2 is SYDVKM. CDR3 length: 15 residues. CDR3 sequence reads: CASSFGAGTGDGYTF. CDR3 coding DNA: TGTGCCAGCAGTTTTGGCGCCGGGACAGGGGATGGCTACACCTTC.

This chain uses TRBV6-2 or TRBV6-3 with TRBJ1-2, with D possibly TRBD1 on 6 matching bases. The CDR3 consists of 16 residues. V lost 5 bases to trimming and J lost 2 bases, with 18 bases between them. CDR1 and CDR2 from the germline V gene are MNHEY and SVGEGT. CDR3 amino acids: CASSPPRQGRNYGYTF. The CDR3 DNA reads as TGTGCCAGCAGTCCTCCCCGGCAGGGGCGAAACTATGGCTACACCTTC.

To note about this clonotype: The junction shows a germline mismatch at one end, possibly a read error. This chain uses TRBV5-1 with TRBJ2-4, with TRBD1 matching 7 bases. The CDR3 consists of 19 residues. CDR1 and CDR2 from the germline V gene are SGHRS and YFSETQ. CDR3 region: CASSPMGSSGQLAKNIQCF. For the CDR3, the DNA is TGCGCCAGCAGTCCGATGGGATCTTCGGGACAGCTAGCCAAAAACATTCAGTGCTTC.

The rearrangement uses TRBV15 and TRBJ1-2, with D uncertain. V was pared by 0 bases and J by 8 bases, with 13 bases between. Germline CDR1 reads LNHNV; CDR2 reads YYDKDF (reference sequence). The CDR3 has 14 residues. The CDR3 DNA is TGTGCCACCAGCAGAGATCCGGAAGGCGGGGGCTACACCTTC. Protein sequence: CATSRDPEGGGYTF.

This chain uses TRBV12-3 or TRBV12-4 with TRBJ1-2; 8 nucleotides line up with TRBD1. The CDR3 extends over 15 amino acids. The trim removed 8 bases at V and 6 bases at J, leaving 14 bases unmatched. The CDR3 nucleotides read TGTGCCAGCGGCCGTTTACGAGGACAGGGACATGGCTACACCTTC. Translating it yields CASGRLRGQGHGYTF.

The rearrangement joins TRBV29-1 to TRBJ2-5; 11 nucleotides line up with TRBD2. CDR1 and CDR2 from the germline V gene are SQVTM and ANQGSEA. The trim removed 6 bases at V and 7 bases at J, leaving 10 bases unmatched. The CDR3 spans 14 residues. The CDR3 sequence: CSVTTSGAAGTQYF. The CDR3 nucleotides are TGCAGCGTCACGACTAGCGGGGCGGCTGGGACCCAGTACTTC.

CDR3 in amino acids: CASSLIKSQPQHF. In nucleotides, the CDR3 is TGTGCCAGCAGCTTAATAAAGAGCCAGCCCCAGCATTTT. This sequence joins TRBV7-2 and TRBJ1-5; D is uncertain. CDR3 length: 13 residues. Germline V gives CDR1 SGHTA, CDR2 FQGNSA. Trimming removed 2 bases from V and 7 bases from J, with 9 bases in between.

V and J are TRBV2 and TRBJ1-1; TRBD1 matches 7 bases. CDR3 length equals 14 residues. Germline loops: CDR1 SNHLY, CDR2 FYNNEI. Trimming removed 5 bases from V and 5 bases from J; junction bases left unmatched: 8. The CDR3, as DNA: TGTGCCAGCAGTCTACAGGGGCTGGGTACTGAAGCTTTCTTT. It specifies CASSLQGLGTEAFF.

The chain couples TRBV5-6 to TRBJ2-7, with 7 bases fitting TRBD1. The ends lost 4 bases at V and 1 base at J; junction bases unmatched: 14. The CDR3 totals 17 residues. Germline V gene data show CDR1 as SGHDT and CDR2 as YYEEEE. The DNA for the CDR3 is TGTGCCAGCAGCCCGGGGTCAAGGGGGACAGCGTCCTACGAGCAGTACTTC. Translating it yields CASSPGSRGTASYEQYF.

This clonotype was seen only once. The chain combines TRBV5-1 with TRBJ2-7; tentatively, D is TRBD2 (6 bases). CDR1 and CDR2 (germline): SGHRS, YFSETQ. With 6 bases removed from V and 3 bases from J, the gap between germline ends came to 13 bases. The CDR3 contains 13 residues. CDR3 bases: TGCGCCAGCAACGACCAAGCGGGCTACGAGCAGTACTTC. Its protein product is CASNDQAGYEQYF.

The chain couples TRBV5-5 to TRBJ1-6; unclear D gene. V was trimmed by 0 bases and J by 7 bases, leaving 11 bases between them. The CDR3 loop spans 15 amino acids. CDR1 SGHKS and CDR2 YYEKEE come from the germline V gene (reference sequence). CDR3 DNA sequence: TGTGCCAGCAGCTTGGATATAACCGCGAATTCACCCCTCCACTTT. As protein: CASSLDITANSPLHF.

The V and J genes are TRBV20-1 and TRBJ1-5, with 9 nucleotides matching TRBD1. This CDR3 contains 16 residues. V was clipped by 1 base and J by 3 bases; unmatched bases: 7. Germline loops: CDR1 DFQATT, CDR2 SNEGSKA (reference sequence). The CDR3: CSARADRGRNNQPQHF. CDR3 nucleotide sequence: TGCAGTGCTAGAGCGGACAGGGGAAGGAACAATCAGCCCCAGCATTTT.

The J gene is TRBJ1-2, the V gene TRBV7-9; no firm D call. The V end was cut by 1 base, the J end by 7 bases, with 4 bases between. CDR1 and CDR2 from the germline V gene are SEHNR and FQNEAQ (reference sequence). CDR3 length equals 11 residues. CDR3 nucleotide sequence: TGTGCCAGCAGCTTAGATAGTGGCTACACCTTC. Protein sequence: CASSLDSGYTF.

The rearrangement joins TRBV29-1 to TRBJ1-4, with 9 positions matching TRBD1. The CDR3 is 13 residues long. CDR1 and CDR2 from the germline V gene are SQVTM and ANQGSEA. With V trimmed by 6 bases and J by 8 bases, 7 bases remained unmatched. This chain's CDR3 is CSVSQGAGEKLFF. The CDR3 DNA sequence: TGCAGCGTATCACAGGGGGCTGGGGAAAAACTGTTTTTT.

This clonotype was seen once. The CDR3 DNA is TGCAGTGCTGCTCGGGACAGGGGTATGAACACTGAAGCTTTCTTT. The encoded protein is CSAARDRGMNTEAFF. The V and J genes are TRBV20-1 and TRBJ1-1, with 10 nucleotides matching TRBD1. The J segment lost 0 bases and the V segment lost 5 bases, leaving 6 bases of the junction unmatched. Germline V gene lookup returns CDR1 DFQATT and CDR2 SNEGSKA (reference sequence). The CDR3 loop spans 15 amino acids.

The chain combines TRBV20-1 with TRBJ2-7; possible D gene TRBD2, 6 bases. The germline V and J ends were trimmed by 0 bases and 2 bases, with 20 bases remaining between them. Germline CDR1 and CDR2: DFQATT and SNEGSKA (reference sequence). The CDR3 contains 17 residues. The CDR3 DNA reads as TGCAGTGCTAGAGATTCCGGACGTTGGACGGGAGCCTACGAGCAGTACTTC. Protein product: CSARDSGRWTGAYEQYF.

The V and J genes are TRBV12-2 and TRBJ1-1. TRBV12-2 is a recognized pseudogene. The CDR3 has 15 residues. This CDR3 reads CASRFVDCMNTEAFF. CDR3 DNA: TGTGCAAGTCGCTTCGTAGACTGCATGAACACTGAAGCTTTCTTT.

CDR3 DNA sequence: TGTGCCTGGAGTGCACATCGCACCGGGGAGCTGTTTTTT. This translates into CAWSAHRTGELFF. The chain has TRBV30 and TRBJ2-2; D unclear. Germline V gives CDR1 GTSNPN, CDR2 SVGIG (reference sequence). V shed 1 base and J shed 4 bases, with 7 bases lying between them. The CDR3 is 13 amino acids.

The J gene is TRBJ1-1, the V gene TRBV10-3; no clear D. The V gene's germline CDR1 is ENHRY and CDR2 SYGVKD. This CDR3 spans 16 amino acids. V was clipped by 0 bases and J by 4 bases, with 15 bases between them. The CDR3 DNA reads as TGTGCCATCAGTGAGTCTCTGGGGAGGGTGGCCACTGAAGCTTTCTTT. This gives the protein CAISESLGRVATEAFF.

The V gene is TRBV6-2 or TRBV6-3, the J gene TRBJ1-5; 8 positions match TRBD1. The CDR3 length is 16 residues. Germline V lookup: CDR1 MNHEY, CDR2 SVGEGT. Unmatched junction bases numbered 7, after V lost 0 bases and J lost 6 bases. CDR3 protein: CASSYSMGQAVQPQHF. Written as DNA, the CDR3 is TGTGCCAGCAGTTACTCGATGGGACAGGCAGTTCAGCCCCAGCATTTT.

The chain's CDR3 is CASSRSGSEQYF. CDR3 sequence (DNA): TGTGCCAGCAGCCGGAGCGGGAGCGAGCAGTACTTC. This rearrangement joins TRBV7-2 to TRBJ2-7, with 8 bases fitting TRBD2. The CDR3 loop spans 12 amino acids. V shed 5 bases, J shed 6 bases, and the junction held 3 bases outside the gene matches. In germline, CDR1 is SGHTA, CDR2 FQGNSA.

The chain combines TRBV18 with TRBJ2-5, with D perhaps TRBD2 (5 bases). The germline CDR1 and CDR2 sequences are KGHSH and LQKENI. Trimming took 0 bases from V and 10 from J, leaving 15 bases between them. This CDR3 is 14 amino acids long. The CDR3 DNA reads TGTGCCAGCTCACCACCGACCGGGGTGGTTGGCCAGTACTTC. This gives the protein CASSPPTGVVGQYF.

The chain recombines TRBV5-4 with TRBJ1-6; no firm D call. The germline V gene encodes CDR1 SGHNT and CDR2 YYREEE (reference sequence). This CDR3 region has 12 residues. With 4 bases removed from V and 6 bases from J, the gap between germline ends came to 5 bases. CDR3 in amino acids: CASSRVNSPLHF. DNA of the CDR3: TGTGCCAGCAGCCGGGTTAATTCACCCCTCCACTTT.

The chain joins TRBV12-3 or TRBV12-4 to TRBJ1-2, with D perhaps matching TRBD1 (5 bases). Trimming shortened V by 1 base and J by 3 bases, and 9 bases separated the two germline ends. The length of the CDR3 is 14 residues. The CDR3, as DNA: TGTGCCAGCAGTTTAGTCACGGGGCACTATGGCTACACCTTC. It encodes CASSLVTGHYGYTF.

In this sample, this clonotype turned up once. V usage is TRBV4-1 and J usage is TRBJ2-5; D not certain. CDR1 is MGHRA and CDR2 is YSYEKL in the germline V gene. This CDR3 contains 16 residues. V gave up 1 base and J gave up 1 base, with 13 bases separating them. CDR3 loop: CASSQGVQLGQETQYF. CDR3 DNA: TGCGCCAGCAGCCAAGGAGTCCAGCTGGGCCAAGAGACCCAGTACTTC.

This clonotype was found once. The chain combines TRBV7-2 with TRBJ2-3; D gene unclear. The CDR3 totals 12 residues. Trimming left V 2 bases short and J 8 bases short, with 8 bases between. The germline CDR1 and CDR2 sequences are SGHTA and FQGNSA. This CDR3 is CASSLRYGTQYF. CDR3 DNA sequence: TGTGCCAGCAGCTTACGCTATGGTACGCAGTATTTT.

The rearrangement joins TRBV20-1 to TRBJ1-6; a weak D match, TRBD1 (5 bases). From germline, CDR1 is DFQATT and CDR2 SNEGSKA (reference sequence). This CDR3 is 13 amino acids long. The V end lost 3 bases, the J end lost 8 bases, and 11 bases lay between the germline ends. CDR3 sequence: CSARRGVDSPLHF. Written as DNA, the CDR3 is TGCAGTGCTAGGAGAGGGGTGGATTCACCCCTCCACTTT.

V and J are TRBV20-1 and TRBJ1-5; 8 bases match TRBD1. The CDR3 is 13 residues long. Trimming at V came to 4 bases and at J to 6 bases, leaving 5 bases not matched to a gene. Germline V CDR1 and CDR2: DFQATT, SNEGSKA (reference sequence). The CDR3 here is CSATGQGGQPQHF. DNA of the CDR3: TGCAGTGCTACCGGACAGGGTGGTCAGCCCCAGCATTTT.

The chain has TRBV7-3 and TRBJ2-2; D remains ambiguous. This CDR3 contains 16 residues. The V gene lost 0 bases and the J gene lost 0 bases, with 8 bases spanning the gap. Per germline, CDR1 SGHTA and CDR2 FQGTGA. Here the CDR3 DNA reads TGTGCCAGCAGCTTAACACAGCCCGCGAACACCGGGGAGCTGTTTTTT. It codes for CASSLTQPANTGELFF.

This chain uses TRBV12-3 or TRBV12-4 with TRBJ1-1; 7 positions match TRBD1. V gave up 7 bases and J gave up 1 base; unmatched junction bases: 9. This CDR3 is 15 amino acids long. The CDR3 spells CASNRRQGSNTEAFF. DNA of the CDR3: TGTGCCAGCAACCGTCGACAGGGATCGAACACTGAAGCTTTCTTT.

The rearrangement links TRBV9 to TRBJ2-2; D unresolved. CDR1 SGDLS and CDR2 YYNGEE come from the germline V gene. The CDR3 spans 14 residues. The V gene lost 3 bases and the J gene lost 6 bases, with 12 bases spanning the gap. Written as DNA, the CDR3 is TGTGCCAGCAGCGAGAATAGTGTACCCGGGGAGCTGTTTTTT. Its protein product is CASSENSVPGELFF. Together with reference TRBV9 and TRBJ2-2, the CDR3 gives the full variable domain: DSGVTQTPKHLITATGQRVTLRCSPRSGDLSVYWYQQSLDQGLQFLIQYYNGEERAKGNILERFSAQQFPDLHSELNLSSLELGDSALYFCASSENSVPGELFFGEGSRLTVL.

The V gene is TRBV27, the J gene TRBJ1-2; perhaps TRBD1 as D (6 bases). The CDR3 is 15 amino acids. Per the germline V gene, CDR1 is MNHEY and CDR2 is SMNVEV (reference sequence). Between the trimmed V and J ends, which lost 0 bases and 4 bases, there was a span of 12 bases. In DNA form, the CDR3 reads TGTGCCAGCAGTTTATCGGGGGGGGCAATCTATGGCTACACCTTC. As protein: CASSLSGGAIYGYTF.